Included here is one T cell receptor (beta chain) sequence, with context. This clonotype was seen at least ten times. Its antigen remains unidentified. Base-call qualities are not available, and no considerably larger clone is one nucleotide away. Libraries of naive CD8 T cells were built from anywhere between about 19,000 and 1,100,000 sorted cells, with 10%, 30% or 50% of the purified RNA used. Naive CD8 T cells were FACS-sorted as CD8+CD4-CCR7+CD45RA+ on a BD FACSAria II into RLT Plus buffer. Detection sensitivity was tested by spiking Jurkat RNA equal to ten TCR copies' worth into samples containing roughly 19,000-1,000,000 naive CD8 T cells. CD8 T cells were enriched using RosetteSep CD8+ T Cell Enrichment Cocktail and Ficoll-Paque, and the enriched cells then underwent ACK red cell lysis. The entry originates in a study of molecular identifiers for immune sequencing clone quantification (dated by TCRdb to 2016 to 2019). Notes on the research overall: For a replicate experiment, the RNA from either around 20,000 or 100,000 naive CD8 T cells was divided into five aliquots, and four of those aliquots went on to sequencing. CD8 T cells were used in a methods study to benchmark molecular-identifier clustering-based TCR repertoire sequencing (MIDCIRS) and TCR RNA copy counting.

What the work shows at the level of the full study, not this receptor alone: When barcode sub-clustering was left out, chimeric consensus sequences inflated TCR diversity, with chimeras reaching as high as 47%. Clones above 20 RNA copies held over 97% of molecules in CMV-specific effector cells but under 1% in naive cells. Identical TCR molecules sharing a barcode could cause highly expanded clone sizes to be underestimated. The naive libraries included spiked-in Jurkat TCR RNA (around 9 copies' worth), and this RNA is not part of the donor repertoire. Even against a background of 850,000 to 1,000,000 naive CD8 T cells, spiked-in Jurkat TCR RNA amounting to a single cell's worth was reported to be detectable. About 3 recovered TCR RNA copies per cell were obtained by modeling, versus approximately 10 by digital PCR, implying a capture efficiency of roughly 32%.

The germline V gene encodes CDR1 SQVTM and CDR2 ANQGSEA. The CDR3 measures 15 amino acids from cysteine to phenylalanine. The retained sequence is limited to the CDR3, 45 bases, with the frame set at the first base. Between the V and J ends, shortened by 6 bases and 0 bases respectively, the junction contains 15 bases. Receptor amplification or capture employed PCR. The sequencing machine was an Illumina HiSeq 4000. Bulk TCR libraries were generated as previously described, with the TCR primers listed in Table S5 used. Purification of total RNA was performed with the Qiagen AllPrep DNA/RNA kit. Before analysis, reads from multiple sequencing runs of one library were combined. In the paper's pipeline: Only reads with exact TCR constant sequence were kept, trimmed to 150 nt, and grouped by their 12-nt molecular barcodes. Reads within each barcode group were sub-clustered using a 15% Levenshtein threshold, and quality-weighted consensus sequences were constructed for each RNA molecule. Non-functional sequences were excluded, and lower-count sequences lying one edit away from another sequence were also excluded. On the basis of fitting two negative binomial distributions, barcode sub-clusters with fewer than 20% of the maximum read count were discarded. In-frame beta chains were kept once TCRdb had trimmed the public reads at Q25 with fastp and called clones with MiXCR. Every entry covers one CDR3 protein and lists the most common genes and DNA from its rows. The authors' filters were not applied to this entry. This sample comprises just under 650,000 distinct CDR3 sequences, 15% to 20% of them detected only once. The ten largest clones represent 0.7% to 1% of the sample.

In this chain, TRBV29-1 is recombined with TRBJ2-1; the best D guess is TRBD1, with 6 bases matching. The source of this sequence is a human donor in good health. Some libraries in this study had Jurkat cell RNA spiked in. Source material: naive CD8+ T cells from blood, with Jurkat cell RNA spiked in. The meaning of the sample's cell subset or site label: FACS-sorted CD8+CD4-CCR7+CD45RA+ naive T cells. The DNA sequence reads TGCAGCGTGGAACCACAGGGTAACTCCTACAATGAGCAGTTCTTC. Translated, it gives CSVEPQGNSYNEQFF.